These 28 T cell receptor beta chains were all obtained from the same sample, sequenced in a study of cytomegalovirus exposure and HLA in healthy donors. This PCR relied on a set of 60 Vbeta primers and 13 Jbeta primers. The data were produced by immunoSEQ multiplex PCR, yet TCRdb's version contains in-frame clones alone and is incomplete. The sample lists some 180,000 clones, 76% occurring once. The material sequenced was PBMCs. The receptors were sampled from a man between 18 and 29 years old in good health and CMV-seronegative.

The chain employs TRBV18 and TRBJ1-1; D remains unclear. The CDR3 covers 11 residues. Trimming removed 9 bases from V and 4 bases from J, with 9 bases in between. CDR1 is KGHSH and CDR2 is LQKENI in the germline V gene. The CDR3 loop reads CASRSSTEAFF. In DNA form, the CDR3 reads TGTGCCAGTCGTTCTTCCACTGAAGCTTTCTTT.

This chain connects TRBV2 to TRBJ2-1; a possible D gene is TRBD2 (5 bases). Trimming left V 8 bases short and J 7 bases short, with 18 bases between. Germline V gene sequence: CDR1 SNHLY, CDR2 FYNNEI. This CDR3 region has 14 residues. In DNA, the CDR3 is TGTGCCAGCGATGGATGGTCTAGCAGTAATGAGCAGTTCTTC. Its translation is CASDGWSSSNEQFF.

The chain recombines TRBV13 with TRBJ2-7; 7 nucleotides agree with TRBD2. Trimming removed 9 bases from V and 3 bases from J; junction bases left unmatched: 11. The CDR3 loop spans 14 amino acids. CDR1 is PRHDT, CDR2 FYEKMQ, per germline (reference sequence). CDR3 amino acids: CASGGRDLFYEQYF. CDR3 nucleotides: TGTGCCAGTGGGGGGAGGGATCTCTTCTACGAGCAGTACTTC.

This chain uses TRBV5-1 with TRBJ2-7; 7 bases are a match to TRBD1. The CDR3 contains 16 residues. V trimming: 2 bases; J trimming: 0 bases; junction bases outside the gene matches: 8. Germline CDR1 is SGHRS and CDR2 is YFSETQ. Here the CDR3 DNA reads TGCGCCAGCAGCTTCCGGGACAGCGAGAGCTCCTACGAGCAGTACTTC. It encodes CASSFRDSESSYEQYF. Full variable domain (missing parts from reference TRBV5-1 and TRBJ2-7): KAGVTQTPRYLIKTRGQQVTLSCSPISGHRSVSWYQQTPGQGLQFLFEYFSETQRNKGNFPGRFSGRQFSNSRSEMNVSTLELGDSALYLCASSFRDSESSYEQYFGPGTRLTVT.

The CDR3 DNA follows: TGTGCCAGCAGCTTAGTAACGGAGGCGAACACTGAAGCTTTCTTT. It yields the protein CASSLVTEANTEAFF. The J gene is TRBJ1-1, the V gene TRBV7-9; D is unresolved. Germline V gene lookup returns CDR1 SEHNR and CDR2 FQNEAQ (reference sequence). The CDR3 totals 15 residues. Trimming took off 1 base at V and 1 base at J, with 10 bases between the two ends.

This chain connects TRBV7-9 to TRBJ2-3, with TRBD1 matching 8 bases. Germline V CDR1 and CDR2: SEHNR, FQNEAQ (reference sequence). Losses at the gene ends were 6 bases for V and 3 bases for J; bases not matched to a gene: 8. The CDR3 sequence is 15 residues long. The CDR3 protein is CASSPRGRGTDTQYF. CDR3 DNA sequence: TGTGCCAGCAGTCCCAGGGGGCGCGGAACAGATACGCAGTATTTT.

This clone was seen just once. The chain links TRBV9 to TRBJ2-3; D not resolved. The CDR3 has 14 amino acids. V was pared by 0 bases and J by 0 bases, with 5 bases between. Germline CDR1 reads SGDLS; CDR2 reads YYNGEE. The CDR3 spells CASSVAGSTDTQYF. CDR3 bases: TGTGCCAGCAGCGTAGCCGGGAGCACAGATACGCAGTATTTT.

This clone was seen a few times. The chain couples TRBV6-1 to TRBJ1-1; TRBD1 matches at 9 bases. Germline V gene data show CDR1 as MNHNS and CDR2 as SASEGT. The length of the CDR3 is 14 residues. Trimming cost V 6 bases and J 4 bases; bases outside gene matches: 6. This CDR3 reads CASRQGAIATEAFF. In nucleotides, the CDR3 is TGTGCCAGCAGACAGGGGGCGATAGCCACTGAAGCTTTCTTT.

This chain uses TRBV28 with TRBJ1-1, with TRBD1 matching 9 bases. The CDR3 spans 15 residues. The V gene's germline CDR1 is MDHEN and CDR2 SYDVKM. The trim removed 6 bases at V and 5 bases at J, leaving 10 bases unmatched. In DNA form, the CDR3 reads TGTGCCAGCAGGACTCCGGGACAGGGAAGAACTGAAGCTTTCTTT. It specifies CASRTPGQGRTEAFF.

The gene calls are TRBV21-1 and TRBJ2-5; TRBD2 reflects the table's D call only, with no check against the DNA. TRBV21-1 is deemed a pseudogene. The CDR3 covers 21 residues. In DNA, the CDR3 is TGTGCCAGCAGCAAAGCGCTGTATAGGTGGGACAGCGAAGGGCGGGAGGTCGCGCAGTACTTC. Translation gives CASSKALYRWDSEGREVAQYF.

This clone appeared a few times. The V and J genes are TRBV27 and TRBJ2-5; TRBD2 agrees at 8 bases. Germline lookup yields CDR1 MNHEY and CDR2 SMNVEV (reference sequence). The CDR3 is made up of 15 amino acids. V dropped 4 bases and J dropped 0; count of bases not matched to a gene: 4. The CDR3 bases are TGTGCCAGCAGTTGGGGTAGCGGGAACCAAGAGACCCAGTACTTC. Residues: CASSWGSGNQETQYF.

This chain connects TRBV15 to TRBJ1-2; D is undetermined. Germline-derived CDR1 and CDR2 are LNHNV and YYDKDF (reference sequence). The CDR3 is 12 residues long. Trimming left V 0 bases short and J 5 bases short, with 4 bases between. The CDR3 DNA reads as TGTGCCACCAGCAGAGATGAGTATGGCTACACCTTC. This gives the protein CATSRDEYGYTF.

The chain employs TRBV11-2 and TRBJ1-1; 7 bases are shared with TRBD1. V trimming: 6 bases; J trimming: 3 bases; junction bases outside the gene matches: 7. Germline values: CDR1 SGHAT, CDR2 FQNNGV. The CDR3 contains 14 residues. Here the CDR3 DNA reads TGTGCCAGCAGGTCGTACAGGGGTTACACTGAAGCTTTCTTT. Translating it yields CASRSYRGYTEAFF.

J is TRBJ2-3 and V is TRBV9, with 7 bases that match TRBD1. The CDR3 runs to 15 residues. Trimming removed 6 bases from V and 0 bases from J; junction bases left unmatched: 7. Germline V gene sequence: CDR1 SGDLS, CDR2 YYNGEE. This CDR3 is CASTWGTVSTDTQYF. CDR3 DNA: TGTGCCAGCACTTGGGGGACAGTTAGCACAGATACGCAGTATTTT.

The chain joins TRBV11-3 to TRBJ2-5, with 7 nucleotides matching TRBD1. This CDR3 has 13 residues. The germline CDR1 and CDR2 sequences are SGHNT and YENEEA. The junction had 4 bases not matched to a gene; V was cut back by 2 bases and J by 7 bases. The CDR3 DNA sequence: TGTGCCAGCAGCTTACCTGGACAGGTGACCCAGTACTTC. This sequence encodes CASSLPGQVTQYF.

This clone was picked up one time. The rearrangement uses TRBV7-9 and TRBJ1-2; D gene unclear. The CDR3 runs to 13 residues. V was cut by 1 base and J by 7 bases, with 10 bases left in between. The V gene's germline CDR1 is SEHNR and CDR2 FQNEAQ (reference sequence). The CDR3 coding sequence is TGTGCCAGCAGCTTAGGGGAGTTGGGTGGCTACACCTTC. Protein product: CASSLGELGGYTF. The variable domain in full, with the rest retrieved from reference TRBV7-9 and TRBJ1-2, is DTGVSQNPRHKITKRGQNVTFRCDPISEHNRLYWYRQTLGQGPEFLTYFQNEAQLEKSRLLSDRFSAERPKGSFSTLEIQRTEQGDSAMYLCASSLGELGGYTFGSGTRLTVV.

This chain links TRBV6-4 with TRBJ1-1; D is possibly TRBD1 (5 bases). V gave up 6 bases and J gave up 5 bases, with 16 bases separating them. The CDR3 loop spans 14 amino acids. CDR1 MRHNA and CDR2 SNTAGT come from the germline V gene. CDR3: CASSPPAGGTEAFF. The CDR3 bases are TGTGCCAGCAGCCCGCCAGCGGGGGGAACTGAAGCTTTCTTT.

This CDR3 reads CASSDPYGGAFF. Written as DNA, the CDR3 is TGTGCCAGCAGTGATCCTTACGGGGGAGCTTTCTTT. The chain carries TRBV2 and TRBJ1-1; possible D gene TRBD1, 5 bases. The V gene lost 3 bases and the J gene lost 10 bases, with 12 bases spanning the gap. This CDR3 contains 12 residues. The germline gives CDR1 SNHLY, CDR2 FYNNEI.

The chain has TRBV21-1 and TRBJ2-1; the table's D call TRBD1 went unverified against the DNA. TRBV21-1 is termed a pseudogene. This CDR3 is 11 amino acids long. Here the CDR3 reads CASSKGQSKFF. The CDR3 coding sequence is TGTGCCAGCAGCAAAGGACAATCCAAGTTCTTC.

The J gene is TRBJ1-2, the V gene TRBV30; no clear D. Germline values: CDR1 GTSNPN, CDR2 SVGIG (reference sequence). The CDR3 sequence is 15 residues long. Trimming stripped 0 bases from V and 4 bases from J, with 15 bases between. In DNA, the CDR3 is TGTGCCTGGAGTGTACATGCGGTTCCGGGCTATGGCTACACCTTC. Translation gives CAWSVHAVPGYGYTF.

This chain uses TRBV9 with TRBJ2-5; TRBD2 matches at 10 bases. The CDR3 has 15 amino acids. Looked up from germline, CDR1 is SGDLS and CDR2 is YYNGEE. J lost 4 bases, V lost 3 bases, and 6 bases had no gene match. CDR3 coding DNA: TGTGCCAGCAGCGGGCTAGCGGGAGTTTCAGAGACCCAGTACTTC. Translation gives CASSGLAGVSETQYF.

The J gene is TRBJ2-1, the V gene TRBV28; TRBD1 aligns across 11 bases. The ends lost 4 bases at V and 9 bases at J; junction bases unmatched: 5. Germline V gene lookup returns CDR1 MDHEN and CDR2 SYDVKM. The CDR3 extends over 14 amino acids. CDR3 sequence (DNA): TGTGCCAGCAGTTGGGGGACAGGGGGTGGTGAGCAGTTCTTC. This gives the protein CASSWGTGGGEQFF. The whole variable domain, filled in from reference TRBV28 and TRBJ2-1, reads DVKVTQSSRYLVKRTGEKVFLECVQDMDHENMFWYRQDPGLGLRLIYFSYDVKMKEKGDIPEGYSVSREKKERFSLILESASTNQTSMYLCASSWGTGGGEQFFGPGTRLTVL.

This chain connects TRBV9 to TRBJ2-2; 10 bases are shared with TRBD1. V lost 3 bases to trimming and J lost 6 bases; unmatched junction nucleotides: 8. This CDR3 region has 16 residues. CDR1 is SGDLS, CDR2 YYNGEE, per germline. The CDR3 DNA is TGTGCCAGCAGCGCGGGACAGGGGCGCGGGTCCGGGGAGCTGTTTTTT. It specifies CASSAGQGRGSGELFF. Complete variable domain (other parts from reference TRBV9 and TRBJ2-2): DSGVTQTPKHLITATGQRVTLRCSPRSGDLSVYWYQQSLDQGLQFLIQYYNGEERAKGNILERFSAQQFPDLHSELNLSSLELGDSALYFCASSAGQGRGSGELFFGEGSRLTVL.

To note about this clone: One junction end disagrees with the germline gene, perhaps due to a read error. This sequence joins TRBV6-1 and TRBJ2-7, with a weak D call TRBD2 (5 bases). CDR1 MNHNS and CDR2 SASEGT come from the germline V gene. There are 16 residues in the CDR3. As DNA, the CDR3 is TGTGCCAGCAGTGAAAGAGGGTTTTCGGACGGCTTGACCCCCAACTTC. Amino acid sequence: CASSERGFSDGLTPNF.

The rearrangement joins TRBV7-9 to TRBJ2-5, with a possible D match to TRBD1 (5 bases). Germline V gene sequence: CDR1 SEHNR, CDR2 FQNEAQ (reference sequence). The germline V and J ends were trimmed by 5 bases and 2 bases, with 12 bases remaining between them. The CDR3 is made up of 14 amino acids. CDR3: CASSEGAQQETQYF. The CDR3 DNA is TGTGCCAGCAGCGAAGGGGCCCAGCAAGAGACCCAGTACTTC. Using reference TRBV7-9 and TRBJ2-5 for the parts outside the CDR3, the full variable domain is DTGVSQNPRHKITKRGQNVTFRCDPISEHNRLYWYRQTLGQGPEFLTYFQNEAQLEKSRLLSDRFSAERPKGSFSTLEIQRTEQGDSAMYLCASSEGAQQETQYFGPGTRLLVL.

This clone was seen a handful of times. The rearrangement joins TRBV25-1 to TRBJ1-5; D might be TRBD1 (5 bases). Trimming stripped 6 bases from V and 0 bases from J, with 18 bases between. Germline V CDR1 and CDR2: MGHDK, SYGVNS. This CDR3 contains 17 residues. CDR3 sequence reads: CASRTRDSGYSNQPQHF. The CDR3 nucleotides are TGTGCCAGCAGGACCCGAGACAGTGGGTATAGCAATCAGCCCCAGCATTTT.

The chain is built from TRBV2 and TRBJ1-2; tentatively, D is TRBD1 (5 bases). Trimming stripped 11 bases from V and 6 bases from J, with 19 bases between. The CDR3 sequence is 13 residues long. In germline, CDR1 is SNHLY, CDR2 FYNNEI. The CDR3: CASRWGERDGYTF. Here the CDR3 DNA reads TGTGCCTCACGTTGGGGGGAGAGGGATGGCTACACCTTC.

J is TRBJ2-7 and V is TRBV5-1; D is unresolved. Germline assignment: CDR1 SGHRS and CDR2 YFSETQ. V lost 0 bases and J 3 bases, leaving 10 bases between the germline ends. This CDR3 region has 14 residues. CDR3 coding DNA: TGCGCCAGCAGCTTGGTAGCTGGCAGCTACGAGCAGTACTTC. This encodes CASSLVAGSYEQYF.